Following are 10 T cell receptor beta chains from one sample sequenced in a study of T cells after yellow fever vaccination. MiXCR, applied by TCRdb to the 5' RACE reads, yields one record per CDR3 protein. The sample gives some 340,000 distinct CDR3 sequences, roughly 10% of which show up once; about 3.3% is in the top ten. The starting material was CD4+ T cells sorted from PBMCs, obtained 45 days after the yellow fever booster vaccination. Receptors were obtained from a man in his late teens or twenties who received the YFV17D yellow fever vaccine.

The genes are TRBV10-3 and TRBJ1-5, with D maybe TRBD1 (5 bases). The CDR3 has 12 amino acids. Germline assignment: CDR1 ENHRY and CDR2 SYGVKD. The V end lost 8 bases, the J end lost 3 bases, and 8 bases lay between the germline ends. CDR3 DNA: TGTGCCATCGGACACAACAATCAGCCCCAGCATTTT. It is translated as CAIGHNNQPQHF.

This sequence joins TRBV7-2 and TRBJ1-1; no definite D call. CDR1 is SGHTA and CDR2 is FQGNSA in the germline V gene. The CDR3 has 14 amino acids. Trimming stripped 5 bases from V and 3 bases from J, with 13 bases between. The CDR3 sequence is CASSPYLGYTEAFF. In DNA, the CDR3 is TGTGCCAGCAGCCCCTACCTGGGTTACACTGAAGCTTTCTTT. Variable domain in full (rest from reference TRBV7-2 and TRBJ1-1): GAGVSQSPSNKVTEKGKDVELRCDPISGHTALYWYRQSLGQGLEFLIYFQGNSAPDKSGLPSDRFSAERTGGSVSTLTIQRTQQEDSAVYLCASSPYLGYTEAFFGQGTRLTVV.

This clonotype was seen more than once but under ten times. The chain carries TRBV12-3 or TRBV12-4 and TRBJ1-6; possible D gene TRBD1, 5 bases. V lost 0 bases to trimming and J lost 6 bases, with 15 bases between them. The CDR3 loop spans 17 amino acids. This chain's CDR3 is CASSLAGRGWGNSPLHF. CDR3 nucleotides: TGTGCCAGCAGTTTAGCGGGACGAGGCTGGGGTAATTCACCCCTCCACTTT.

This clonotype was detected ten times or more. The V and J genes are TRBV5-5 and TRBJ2-1; D tentatively fits TRBD1 or TRBD2 (6 bases each). The germline gives CDR1 SGHKS, CDR2 YYEKEE (reference sequence). V shed 0 bases and J shed 8 bases, with 9 bases lying between them. CDR3 length: 13 residues. CDR3 region: CASSLAGADEQFF. In DNA form, the CDR3 reads TGTGCCAGCAGCTTGGCGGGGGCCGATGAGCAGTTCTTC.

The gene calls are TRBV27 and TRBJ2-1, with D hard to call. The CDR3 is 15 amino acids. Germline V gene sequence: CDR1 MNHEY, CDR2 SMNVEV (reference sequence). V was cut by 6 bases and J by 3 bases, with 15 bases left in between. The CDR3 nucleotides read TGTGCCAGCAGATCTCTTGGCGGAGACTACAATGAGCAGTTCTTC. Translating gives CASRSLGGDYNEQFF.

This clonotype was observed many times. The chain uses TRBV5-1 and TRBJ2-1; 7 nucleotides align to TRBD1. The CDR3 sequence is 14 residues long. The germline CDR1 and CDR2 sequences are SGHRS and YFSETQ. Germline trimming cut 5 bases from V and 7 bases from J; bases unmatched to any gene: 9. In DNA form, the CDR3 reads TGCGCCAGCAGTGGGACAGTCCAAGTTAATGAGCAGTTCTTC. Amino acids: CASSGTVQVNEQFF.

The chain is built from TRBV7-3 and TRBJ2-7; no clear D gene. In germline, CDR1 is SGHTA, CDR2 FQGTGA. Trimming stripped 5 bases from V and 2 bases from J, with 13 bases between. The CDR3 has 14 amino acids. CDR3 sequence: CASSKTPGAYEQYF. For the CDR3, the DNA is TGTGCCAGCAGCAAAACCCCTGGGGCCTACGAGCAGTACTTC.

This clonotype has ten or more counts. This sequence joins TRBV14 and TRBJ2-7; a possible D gene is TRBD2 (6 bases). The CDR3 has 15 residues. Per the germline V gene, CDR1 is SGHDN and CDR2 is FVKESK. Trimming removed 4 bases at V and 3 bases at J, with 16 bases between. The CDR3 is CASSLGTAPGYEQYV. CDR3 bases: TGTGCCAGCAGCCTAGGGACTGCCCCGGGCTACGAGCAGTACGTC.

This clonotype appeared a few times. The chain joins TRBV7-9 to TRBJ2-5, with D unresolved. Between the trimmed V and J ends, which lost 1 base and 0 bases, there was a span of 6 bases. In germline, CDR1 is SEHNR, CDR2 FQNEAQ (reference sequence). The CDR3 covers 14 residues. DNA of the CDR3: TGTGCCAGCAGCTTAGAGGGTTACCAAGAGACCCAGTACTTC. Amino acid sequence: CASSLEGYQETQYF.

This clonotype was picked up a small number of times. The gene calls are TRBV18 and TRBJ2-4; 8 positions match TRBD2. The CDR3 consists of 15 residues. Germline assignment: CDR1 KGHSH and CDR2 LQKENI. Trimming at V came to 3 bases and at J to 3 bases, leaving 4 bases not matched to a gene. The CDR3 is CASSPPGGVKNIQYF. In DNA, the CDR3 is TGTGCCAGCTCACCCCCGGGGGGGGTCAAAAACATTCAGTACTTC.